This T cell receptor beta chain was profiled in a study of blood T cell repertoires in COVID-19. On the study more broadly: The analysed material was cDNA or gDNA that came from T cells, B-cell-depleted T cells, or PBMCs.

This CDR3 is built from 16 residues. V gave up 6 bases and J gave up 3 bases; unmatched junction bases: 9. From germline, CDR1 is KGHSH and CDR2 LQKENI. Clones were read by immunoSEQ multiplex PCR, and TCRdb kept only the in-frame ones, dropping some. The data contain around 470,000 clones, 89% of them seen just once; the ten biggest clones take up roughly 0.9%. The rearrangement links TRBV18 to TRBJ1-4; 8 nucleotides align to TRBD1. The sequence was obtained from a young man with COVID-19, enrolled during active disease. Material for sequencing was peripheral blood. The CDR3: CASSPTGERANEKLFF. CDR3 nucleotide sequence: TGTGCCAGCTCCCCGACAGGGGAACGGGCTAATGAAAAACTGTTTTTT.